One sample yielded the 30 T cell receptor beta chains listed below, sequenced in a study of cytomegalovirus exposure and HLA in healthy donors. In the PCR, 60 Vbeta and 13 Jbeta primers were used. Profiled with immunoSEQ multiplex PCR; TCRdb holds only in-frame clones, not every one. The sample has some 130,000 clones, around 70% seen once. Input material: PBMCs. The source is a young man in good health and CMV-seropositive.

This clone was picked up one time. This CDR3 reads CASSLAPETYEQYF. In DNA form, the CDR3 reads TGTGCCAGCAGCTTGGCCCCCGAGACCTACGAGCAGTACTTC. The chain recombines TRBV5-4 with TRBJ2-7; D unresolved. This CDR3 comprises 14 residues. The V gene lost 0 bases and the J gene lost 2 bases, with 9 bases spanning the gap. Germline lookup yields CDR1 SGHNT and CDR2 YYREEE (reference sequence).

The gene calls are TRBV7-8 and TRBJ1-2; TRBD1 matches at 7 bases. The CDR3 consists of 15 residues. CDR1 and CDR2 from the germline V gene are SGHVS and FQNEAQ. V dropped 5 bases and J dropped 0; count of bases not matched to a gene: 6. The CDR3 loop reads CASSPRTGPNYGYTF. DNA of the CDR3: TGTGCCAGCAGCCCGAGGACAGGACCTAACTATGGCTACACCTTC.

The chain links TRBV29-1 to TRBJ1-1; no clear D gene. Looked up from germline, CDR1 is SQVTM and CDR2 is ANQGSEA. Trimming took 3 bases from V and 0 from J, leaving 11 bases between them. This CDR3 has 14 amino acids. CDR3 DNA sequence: TGCAGCGTTGAGTACAGCCGAATGAACACTGAAGCTTTCTTT. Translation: CSVEYSRMNTEAFF.

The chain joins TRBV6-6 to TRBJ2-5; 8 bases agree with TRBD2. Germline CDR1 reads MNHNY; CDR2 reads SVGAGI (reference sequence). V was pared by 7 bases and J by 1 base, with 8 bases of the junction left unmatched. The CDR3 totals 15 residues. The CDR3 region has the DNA TGTGCCAGCATCAACCGCGCGGGAGGCCAAGAGACCCAGTACTTC. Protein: CASINRAGGQETQYF.

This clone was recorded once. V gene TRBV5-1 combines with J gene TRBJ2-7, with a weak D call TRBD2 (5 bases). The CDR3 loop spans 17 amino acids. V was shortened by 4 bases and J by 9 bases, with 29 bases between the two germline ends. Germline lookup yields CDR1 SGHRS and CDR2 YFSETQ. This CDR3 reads CASSRPGPPGSSKVQYF. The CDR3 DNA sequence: TGCGCCAGCAGCCGACCGGGCCCGCCGGGATCCTCAAAGGTGCAGTACTTC.

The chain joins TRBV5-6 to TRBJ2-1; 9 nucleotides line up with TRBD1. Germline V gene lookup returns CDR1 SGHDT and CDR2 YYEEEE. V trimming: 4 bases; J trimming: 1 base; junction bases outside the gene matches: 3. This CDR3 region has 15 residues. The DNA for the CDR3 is TGTGCCAGCAGCGGGACAGGGATATCCTACAATGAGCAGTTCTTC. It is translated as CASSGTGISYNEQFF.

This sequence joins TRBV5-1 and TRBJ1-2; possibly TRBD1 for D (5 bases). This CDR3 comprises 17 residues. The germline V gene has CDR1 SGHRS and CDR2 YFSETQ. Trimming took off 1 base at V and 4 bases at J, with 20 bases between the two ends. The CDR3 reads CASSLYSPGGSGYGYTF. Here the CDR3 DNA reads TGCGCCAGCAGCTTGTATTCCCCCGGGGGGTCGGGCTATGGCTACACCTTC. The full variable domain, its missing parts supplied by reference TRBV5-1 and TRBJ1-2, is KAGVTQTPRYLIKTRGQQVTLSCSPISGHRSVSWYQQTPGQGLQFLFEYFSETQRNKGNFPGRFSGRQFSNSRSEMNVSTLELGDSALYLCASSLYSPGGSGYGYTFGSGTRLTVV.

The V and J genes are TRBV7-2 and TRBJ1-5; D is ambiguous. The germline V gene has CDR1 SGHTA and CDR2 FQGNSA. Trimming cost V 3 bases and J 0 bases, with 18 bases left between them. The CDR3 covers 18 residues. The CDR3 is CASSLVPPTPLSNQPQHF. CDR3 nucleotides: TGTGCCAGCAGCTTGGTCCCCCCGACTCCCCTTAGCAATCAGCCCCAGCATTTT.

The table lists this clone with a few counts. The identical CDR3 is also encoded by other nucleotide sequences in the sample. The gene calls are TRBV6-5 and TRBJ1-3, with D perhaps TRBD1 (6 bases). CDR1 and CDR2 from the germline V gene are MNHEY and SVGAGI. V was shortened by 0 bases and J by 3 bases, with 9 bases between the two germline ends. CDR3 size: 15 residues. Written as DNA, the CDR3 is TGTGCCAGCAGTTACTCCGAGGGGGTTGGAAACACCATATATTTT. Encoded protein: CASSYSEGVGNTIYF.

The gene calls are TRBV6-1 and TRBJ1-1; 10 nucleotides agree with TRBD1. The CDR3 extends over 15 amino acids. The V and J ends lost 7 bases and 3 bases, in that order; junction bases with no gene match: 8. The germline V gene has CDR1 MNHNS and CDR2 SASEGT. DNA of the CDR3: TGTGCCAGCAACTTGCCGGGACAGGGGCACACTGAAGCTTTCTTT. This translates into CASNLPGQGHTEAFF.

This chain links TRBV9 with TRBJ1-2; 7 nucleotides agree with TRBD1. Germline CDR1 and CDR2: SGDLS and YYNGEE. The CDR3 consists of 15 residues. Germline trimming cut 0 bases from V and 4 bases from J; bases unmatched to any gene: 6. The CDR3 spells CASSVEQGPTYGYTF. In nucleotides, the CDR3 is TGTGCCAGCAGCGTAGAACAGGGGCCAACCTATGGCTACACCTTC.

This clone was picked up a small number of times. The CDR3 DNA reads as TGTGCCAGCAGCGGATCGGGACAGTCCGCAACTAATGAAAAACTGTTTTTT. It codes for CASSGSGQSATNEKLFF. The chain carries TRBV7-9 and TRBJ1-4, with 7 bases fitting TRBD1. This CDR3 has 17 amino acids. Germline CDR1 SEHNR, CDR2 FQNEAQ (reference sequence). V trimming: 5 bases; J trimming: 0 bases; junction bases outside the gene matches: 9.

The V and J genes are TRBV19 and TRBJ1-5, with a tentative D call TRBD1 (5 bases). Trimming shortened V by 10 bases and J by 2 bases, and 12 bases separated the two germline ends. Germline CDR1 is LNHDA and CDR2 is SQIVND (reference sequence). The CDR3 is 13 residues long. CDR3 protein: CATQAGRNQPQHF. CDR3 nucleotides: TGTGCCACCCAGGCGGGGCGCAATCAGCCCCAGCATTTT.

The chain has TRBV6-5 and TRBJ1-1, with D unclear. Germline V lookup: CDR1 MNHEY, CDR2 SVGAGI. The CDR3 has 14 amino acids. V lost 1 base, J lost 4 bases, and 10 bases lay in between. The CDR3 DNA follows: TGTGCCAGCAGTTACTGGAGGTCCCGCACTGAAGCTTTCTTT. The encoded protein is CASSYWRSRTEAFF.

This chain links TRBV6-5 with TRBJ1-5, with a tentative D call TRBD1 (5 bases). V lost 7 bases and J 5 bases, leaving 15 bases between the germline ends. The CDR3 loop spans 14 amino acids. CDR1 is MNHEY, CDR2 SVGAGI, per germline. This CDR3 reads CASTQTAGHQPQHF. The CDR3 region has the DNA TGTGCCAGCACCCAGACGGCAGGGCATCAGCCCCAGCATTTT.

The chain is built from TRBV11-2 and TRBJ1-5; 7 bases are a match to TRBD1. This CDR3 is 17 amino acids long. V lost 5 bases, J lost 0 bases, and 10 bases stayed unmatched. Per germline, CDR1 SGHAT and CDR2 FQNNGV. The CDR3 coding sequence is TGTGCCAGCAGCCCAGGCCGGGGACAGTATAGCAATCAGCCCCAGCATTTT. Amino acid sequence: CASSPGRGQYSNQPQHF.

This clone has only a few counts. CDR3 loop: CASSQDWWGDYGYTF. The CDR3 region has the DNA TGCGCCAGCAGCCAAGATTGGTGGGGGGATTATGGCTACACCTTC. This chain links TRBV4-3 with TRBJ1-2, with TRBD1 as a possible D gene (5 bases). V was trimmed by 0 bases and J by 5 bases, leaving 13 bases between them. The CDR3 covers 15 residues. CDR1 LGHNA and CDR2 YSLEER come from the germline V gene.

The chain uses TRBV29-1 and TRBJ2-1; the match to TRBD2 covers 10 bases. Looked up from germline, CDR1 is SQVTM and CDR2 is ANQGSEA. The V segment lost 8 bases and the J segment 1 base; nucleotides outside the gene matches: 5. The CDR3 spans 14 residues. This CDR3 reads CSSSGRESYNEQFF. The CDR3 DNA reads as TGCAGCTCTAGCGGGAGAGAGTCCTACAATGAGCAGTTCTTC.

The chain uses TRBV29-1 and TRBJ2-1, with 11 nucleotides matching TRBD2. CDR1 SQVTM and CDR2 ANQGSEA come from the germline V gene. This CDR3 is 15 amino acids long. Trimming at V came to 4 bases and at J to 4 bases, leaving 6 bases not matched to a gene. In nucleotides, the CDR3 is TGCAGCGTTGGAAAGAGGACTAGCGGGTACAATGAGCAGTTCTTC. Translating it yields CSVGKRTSGYNEQFF.

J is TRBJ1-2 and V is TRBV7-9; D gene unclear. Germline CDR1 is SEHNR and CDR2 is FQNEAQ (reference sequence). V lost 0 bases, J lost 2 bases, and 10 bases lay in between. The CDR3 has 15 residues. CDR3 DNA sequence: TGTGCCAGCAGCTTAGCCTATTCGGGAAACTATGGCTACACCTTC. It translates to CASSLAYSGNYGYTF.

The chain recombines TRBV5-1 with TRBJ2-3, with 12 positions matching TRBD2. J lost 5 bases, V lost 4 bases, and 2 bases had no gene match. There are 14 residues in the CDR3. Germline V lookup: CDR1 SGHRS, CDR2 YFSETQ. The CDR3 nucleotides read TGCGCCAGCAGCCTAGCGGGAGGGGGAGATACGCAGTATTTT. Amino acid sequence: CASSLAGGGDTQYF.

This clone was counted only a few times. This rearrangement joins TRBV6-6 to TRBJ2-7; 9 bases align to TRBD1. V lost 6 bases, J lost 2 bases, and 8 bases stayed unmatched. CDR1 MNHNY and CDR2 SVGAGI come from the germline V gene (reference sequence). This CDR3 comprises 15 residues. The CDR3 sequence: CASSQPGQGAYEQYF. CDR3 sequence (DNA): TGTGCCAGCAGCCAACCGGGACAGGGCGCCTACGAGCAGTACTTC.

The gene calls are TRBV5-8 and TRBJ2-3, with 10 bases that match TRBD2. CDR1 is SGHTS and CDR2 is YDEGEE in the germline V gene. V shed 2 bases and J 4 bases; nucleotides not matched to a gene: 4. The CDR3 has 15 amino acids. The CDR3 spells CASSLLAGRSDTQYF. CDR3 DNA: TGTGCCAGCAGCTTACTAGCGGGAAGGTCAGATACGCAGTATTTT.

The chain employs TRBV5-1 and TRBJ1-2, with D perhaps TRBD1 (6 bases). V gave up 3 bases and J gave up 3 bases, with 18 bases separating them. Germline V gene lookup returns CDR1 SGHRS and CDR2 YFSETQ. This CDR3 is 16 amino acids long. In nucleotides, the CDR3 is TGCGCCAGCAGCTGGGACCAACAGGGCTTCGACTATGGCTACACCTTC. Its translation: CASSWDQQGFDYGYTF.

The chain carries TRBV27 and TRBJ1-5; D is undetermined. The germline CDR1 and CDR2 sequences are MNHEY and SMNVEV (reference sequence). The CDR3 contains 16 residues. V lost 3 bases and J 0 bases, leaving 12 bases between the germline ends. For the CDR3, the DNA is TGTGCCAGCAGTTTGAACAGCCTATATAGCAATCAGCCCCAGCATTTT. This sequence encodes CASSLNSLYSNQPQHF.

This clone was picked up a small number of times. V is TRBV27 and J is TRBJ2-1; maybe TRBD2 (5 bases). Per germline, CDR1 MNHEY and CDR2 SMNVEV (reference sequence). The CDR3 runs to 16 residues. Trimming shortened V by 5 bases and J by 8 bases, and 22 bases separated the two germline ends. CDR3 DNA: TGTGCCAGCAGTCCCACCCTGAGAGGGAGCTTCGATGAGCAGTTCTTC. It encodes CASSPTLRGSFDEQFF.

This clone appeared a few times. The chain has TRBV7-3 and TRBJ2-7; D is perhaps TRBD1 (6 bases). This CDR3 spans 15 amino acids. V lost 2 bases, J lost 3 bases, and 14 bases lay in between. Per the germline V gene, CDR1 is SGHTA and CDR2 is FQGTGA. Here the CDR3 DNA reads TGTGCCAGCAGCTTAGCAGGGGTAGGAATCTACGAGCAGTACTTC. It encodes CASSLAGVGIYEQYF.

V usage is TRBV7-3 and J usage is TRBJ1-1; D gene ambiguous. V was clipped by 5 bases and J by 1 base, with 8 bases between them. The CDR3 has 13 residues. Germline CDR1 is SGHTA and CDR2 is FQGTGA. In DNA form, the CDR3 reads TGTGCCAGCAGCCGACGGGGGAACACTGAAGCTTTCTTT. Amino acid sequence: CASSRRGNTEAFF.

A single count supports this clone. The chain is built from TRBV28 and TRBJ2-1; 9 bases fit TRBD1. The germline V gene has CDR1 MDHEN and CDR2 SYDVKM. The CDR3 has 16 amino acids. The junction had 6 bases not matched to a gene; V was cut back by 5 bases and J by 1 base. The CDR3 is CASSPPGQGSYNEQFF. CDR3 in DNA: TGTGCCAGCAGTCCTCCGGGACAGGGTTCCTACAATGAGCAGTTCTTC.

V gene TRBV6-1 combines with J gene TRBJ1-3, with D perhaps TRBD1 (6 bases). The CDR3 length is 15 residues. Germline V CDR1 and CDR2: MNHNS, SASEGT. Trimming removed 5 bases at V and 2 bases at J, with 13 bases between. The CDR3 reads CASSRQQGPGNTIYF. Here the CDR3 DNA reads TGTGCCAGCAGTCGTCAACAGGGCCCTGGAAACACCATATATTTT.